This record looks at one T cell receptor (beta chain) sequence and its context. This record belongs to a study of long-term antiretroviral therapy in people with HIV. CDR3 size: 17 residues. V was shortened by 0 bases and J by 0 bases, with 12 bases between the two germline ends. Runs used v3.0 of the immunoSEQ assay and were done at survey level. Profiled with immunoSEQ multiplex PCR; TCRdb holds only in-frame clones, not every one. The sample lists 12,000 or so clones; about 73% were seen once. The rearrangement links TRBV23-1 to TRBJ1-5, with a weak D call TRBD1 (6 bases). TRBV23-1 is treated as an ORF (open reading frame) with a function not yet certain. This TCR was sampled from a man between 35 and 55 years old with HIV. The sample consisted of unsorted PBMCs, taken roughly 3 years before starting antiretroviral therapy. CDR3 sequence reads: CASSQSTQGHSNQPQHF. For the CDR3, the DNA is TGCGCCAGCAGTCAATCGACACAGGGACATAGCAATCAGCCCCAGCATTTT.